This T cell receptor beta chain was sequenced in a study of response to subunit inactivated influenza vaccine. Trimming took off 3 bases at V and 3 bases at J, with 21 bases between the two ends. The V gene's germline CDR1 is LGHNA and CDR2 YSLEER. There are 17 residues in the CDR3. TCRdb fed the RT-PCR reads into MiXCR, producing one record per CDR3 protein. The sample consists of about 650,000 distinct CDR3 sequences, 13% to 15% of them appearing once. In this sample, this clonotype turned up a few times. Its matching antigen is unknown. The study, taken as a whole, reports: Authors suggested few new T cells are recruited by each seasonal influenza vaccination.

V gene TRBV4-3 combines with J gene TRBJ2-7; D may be TRBD1 or TRBD2 (6 bases each). The specimen comprised PBMCs from blood, sampled around 15 days before vaccination. This clonotype was sampled from a man in his fifties who received an inactivated influenza vaccine. In nucleotides, the CDR3 is TGCGCCAGCAGCCAGGACTGGGGCAGGGGAGGAGACTACGAGCAGTACTTC. Translated, it gives CASSQDWGRGGDYEQYF.